The 23 T cell receptor beta chains in this list originate from one sample, sequenced in a study of tissue T cells after allogeneic stem cell transplantation. Measured with immunoSEQ multiplex PCR; TCRdb has only the in-frame clones, and not every one. The profile covers about 3,900 clones, with just under 75% appearing a single time and 9% to 10% taken by the ten largest. The source was left colon tissue, collected at autopsy. Every receptor here comes from a woman aged 18-49 years with breast cancer.

This chain links TRBV29-1 with TRBJ1-2, with 7 bases fitting TRBD1. This CDR3 is 13 amino acids long. The V and J ends lost 6 bases and 1 base, in that order; junction bases with no gene match: 5. Germline CDR1 and CDR2: SQVTM and ANQGSEA. CDR3: CSVGDRVNYGYTF. As DNA, the CDR3 is TGCAGCGTCGGAGACAGGGTTAACTATGGCTACACCTTC.

This clone was detected once. The chain employs TRBV29-1 and TRBJ2-1, with a weak D call TRBD2 (6 bases). V was pared by 3 bases and J by 7 bases, with 10 bases between. Germline V gives CDR1 SQVTM, CDR2 ANQGSEA. This CDR3 has 12 residues. The CDR3 region has the DNA TGCAGCGTTGAGGAGGGCTCGAATGAGCAGTTCTTC. This encodes CSVEEGSNEQFF.

V usage is TRBV5-1 and J usage is TRBJ2-5; tentatively, D is TRBD1 (5 bases). The CDR3 is made up of 13 amino acids. Germline V CDR1 and CDR2: SGHRS, YFSETQ. CDR3 bases: TGCGTCACCAGCAGATCCCCAGGGGAGACCCAGTACTTC. Protein sequence: CVTSRSPGETQYF.

The rearrangement joins TRBV18 to TRBJ2-1, with a weak D call TRBD2 (5 bases). Looked up from germline, CDR1 is KGHSH and CDR2 is LQKENI. V lost 3 bases to trimming and J lost 15 bases, with 21 bases between them. CDR3 size: 14 residues. CDR3 amino acids: CASSPPRTVGRRFF. The CDR3 DNA reads TGTGCCAGCTCACCCCCACGAACCGTGGGGAGAAGGTTCTTC.

This chain links TRBV7-2 with TRBJ1-2, with D unclear. The germline CDR1 and CDR2 sequences are SGHTA and FQGNSA. The CDR3 runs to 11 residues. V was shortened by 6 bases and J by 8 bases, with 10 bases between the two germline ends. CDR3 residues: CASSSGAGYTF. The CDR3 region has the DNA TGTGCCAGCAGTTCTGGCGCCGGCTACACCTTC. The complete variable domain, with remaining parts taken from reference TRBV7-2 and TRBJ1-2, reads GAGVSQSPSNKVTEKGKDVELRCDPISGHTALYWYRQSLGQGLEFLIYFQGNSAPDKSGLPSDRFSAERTGGSVSTLTIQRTQQEDSAVYLCASSSGAGYTFGSGTRLTVV.

This sequence joins TRBV29-1 and TRBJ2-7; maybe TRBD2 (6 bases). V lost 4 bases and J 4 bases, leaving 17 bases between the germline ends. This CDR3 spans 14 amino acids. Looked up from germline, CDR1 is SQVTM and CDR2 is ANQGSEA. CDR3 protein: CSVVGVGRLYEQYF. The CDR3 nucleotides read TGCAGCGTTGTAGGGGTCGGGAGATTGTACGAGCAGTACTTC.

The CDR3 reads CASSLRSGVIQPQHF. The CDR3, as DNA: TGTGCCAGCAGTTTAAGGTCAGGGGTCATTCAGCCCCAGCATTTT. The chain couples TRBV28 to TRBJ1-5, with a possible D match to TRBD1 (6 bases). V was shortened by 2 bases and J by 6 bases, with 14 bases between the two germline ends. CDR1 is MDHEN, CDR2 SYDVKM, per germline. The CDR3 is 15 residues long.

This chain connects TRBV4-3 to TRBJ2-1; 13 positions match TRBD2. Per the germline V gene, CDR1 is LGHNA and CDR2 is YSLEER. CDR3 size: 16 residues. With 2 bases clipped from V and 6 bases from J, the junction kept 4 bases outside the gene matches. The CDR3 bases are TGCGCCAGCAGCCAAATACTAGCGGGAGGGTTCAATGAGCAGTTCTTC. It is translated as CASSQILAGGFNEQFF.

This clone came up once. The rearrangement links TRBV12-3 or TRBV12-4 to TRBJ2-2; no definite D call. Trimming removed 2 bases at V and 7 bases at J, with 8 bases between. The CDR3 has 13 residues. In DNA form, the CDR3 reads TGTGCCAGCAGTTTAAGGCATATCGGGGAGCTGTTTTTT. It codes for CASSLRHIGELFF.

This clone showed up just a few times. The rearrangement uses TRBV5-1 and TRBJ1-1, with unresolved D. V was pared by 4 bases and J by 1 base, with 11 bases between. Germline V gene lookup returns CDR1 SGHRS and CDR2 YFSETQ. The CDR3 runs 14 residues. The CDR3 nucleotides are TGCGCCAGCAGCCCCCCGCGGCAGAACACTGAAGCTTTCTTT. This translates into CASSPPRQNTEAFF. Full variable domain (remainder filled in from reference TRBV5-1 and TRBJ1-1): KAGVTQTPRYLIKTRGQQVTLSCSPISGHRSVSWYQQTPGQGLQFLFEYFSETQRNKGNFPGRFSGRQFSNSRSEMNVSTLELGDSALYLCASSPPRQNTEAFFGQGTRLTVV.

The sample holds a few counts of this clone. The CDR3 is CASSQTFRTGNTEAFF. The CDR3 bases are TGCGCCAGCAGCCAGACCTTCCGGACGGGGAACACTGAAGCTTTCTTT. This chain connects TRBV4-3 to TRBJ1-1; D not resolved. V was shortened by 3 bases and J by 1 base, with 15 bases between the two germline ends. The CDR3 length is 16 residues. Germline V gene sequence: CDR1 LGHNA, CDR2 YSLEER.

The J gene is TRBJ1-1, the V gene TRBV7-8; D is perhaps TRBD1 (6 bases). The CDR3 totals 14 residues. The germline V gene has CDR1 SGHVS and CDR2 FQNEAQ. Trimming pared 6 bases from V and 2 bases from J, leaving 13 bases between. The CDR3 region has the DNA TGTGCCAGCAGTCGACAGGCGGCAAACACTGAAGCTTTCTTT. Its translation: CASSRQAANTEAFF.

The rearrangement joins TRBV11-2 to TRBJ2-7; 7 bases line up with TRBD2. Germline CDR1 and CDR2: SGHAT and FQNNGV. The CDR3 is 15 amino acids. V was clipped by 1 base and J by 0 bases; unmatched bases: 3. The CDR3 DNA reads as TGTGCCAGCAGCTTAGTGGGGGGGAGCTCCTACGAGCAGTACTTC. It specifies CASSLVGGSSYEQYF.

Worth noting for this clone: Within the sample, other DNA sequences also encode this same CDR3. The chain uses TRBV7-2 and TRBJ2-1; 10 bases agree with TRBD2. V lost 4 bases to trimming and J lost 7 bases; unmatched junction nucleotides: 7. Germline V gene sequence: CDR1 SGHTA, CDR2 FQGNSA. The CDR3 spans 15 residues. The CDR3 DNA is TGTGCCAGCAGCTCCGGCCTAGCGGGAGTGAATGAGCAGTTCTTC. This gives the protein CASSSGLAGVNEQFF.

There are a few counts of this clone. The chain carries TRBV6-6 and TRBJ2-7; D gene uncertain. V was trimmed by 0 bases and J by 3 bases, leaving 6 bases between them. The CDR3 totals 13 residues. In germline, CDR1 is MNHNY, CDR2 SVGAGI (reference sequence). CDR3 in amino acids: CASSYSVGYEQYF. The CDR3 region has the DNA TGTGCCAGCAGTTACTCTGTGGGCTACGAGCAGTACTTC.

The chain recombines TRBV10-3 with TRBJ2-1; the match to TRBD2 covers 15 bases. The CDR3 length is 19 residues. The J segment lost 8 bases and the V segment lost 10 bases, leaving 21 bases of the junction unmatched. CDR1 ENHRY and CDR2 SYGVKD come from the germline V gene. The CDR3 region has the DNA TGTGCCACCAGGGGACTAGCGGGAGGTGAGTCCCTCTTTGACGATGAGCAGTTCTTC. It encodes CATRGLAGGESLFDDEQFF.

This clone was observed a handful of times. The chain recombines TRBV6-2 or TRBV6-3 with TRBJ1-5, with D possibly matching TRBD1 (5 bases). The CDR3 consists of 18 residues. CDR1 is MNHEY and CDR2 is SVGEGT in the germline V gene. V shed 0 bases and J shed 1 base, with 16 bases lying between them. CDR3 DNA sequence: TGTGCCAGCAGTTACTCCCCTCGGGGGGTTGGGAGCAATCAGCCCCAGCATTTT. Amino acid sequence: CASSYSPRGVGSNQPQHF.

This clone came up a few times. Other DNA sequences from this sample encode an identical CDR3 as well. This chain connects TRBV24-1 to TRBJ2-7; D remains unclear. CDR3 length: 11 amino acids. The germline gives CDR1 KGHDR, CDR2 SFDVKD. The V and J ends lost 7 bases and 3 bases respectively, with 6 bases between them. The CDR3 coding sequence is TGTGCCACCAGCTCTGGCTACGAGCAGTACTTC. It yields the protein CATSSGYEQYF.

This clone was detected once. The V and J genes are TRBV27 and TRBJ2-1; 10 positions agree with TRBD2. The CDR3 spans 17 residues. Germline CDR1 MNHEY, CDR2 SMNVEV (reference sequence). The J segment lost 9 bases and the V segment lost 3 bases, leaving 14 bases of the junction unmatched. The CDR3 DNA sequence: TGTGCCAGCAGTTTCACTAGCGGGACCCAGTTTAGGGGTGAGCAGTTCTTC. This sequence encodes CASSFTSGTQFRGEQFF.

The gene calls are TRBV9 and TRBJ2-7, with a possible D match to TRBD2 (6 bases). The ends were cut back, 0 bases at V and 9 bases at J, with 16 bases in the middle. The CDR3 consists of 14 residues. Germline values: CDR1 SGDLS, CDR2 YYNGEE. CDR3 DNA sequence: TGTGCCAGCAGCGTAGGGGATGGGGACTCGGGGCAGTACTTC. Protein: CASSVGDGDSGQYF.

This clone was seen a single time. This rearrangement joins TRBV4-1 to TRBJ2-3, with a possible D match to TRBD2 (7 bases). Germline values: CDR1 MGHRA, CDR2 YSYEKL. The CDR3 has 16 amino acids. Trimming removed 4 bases from V and 0 bases from J, with 14 bases in between. The CDR3 nucleotides are TGCGCCAGCAGCCTCGGGCGGGGGCGCAGCACAGATACGCAGTATTTT. Protein: CASSLGRGRSTDTQYF.

The rearrangement joins TRBV7-2 to TRBJ2-2; 8 bases fit TRBD1. This CDR3 spans 15 amino acids. V lost 5 bases to trimming and J lost 0 bases; unmatched junction nucleotides: 2. Germline V gene sequence: CDR1 SGHTA, CDR2 FQGNSA. CDR3 sequence (DNA): TGTGCCAGCAGCCGGACAGGGACGAACACCGGGGAGCTGTTTTTT. This codes for CASSRTGTNTGELFF.

This clone was picked up a small number of times. J is TRBJ2-3 and V is TRBV5-4; 10 nucleotides agree with TRBD1. This CDR3 region has 14 residues. The germline CDR1 and CDR2 sequences are SGHNT and YYREEE (reference sequence). V lost 4 bases, J lost 5 bases, and 4 bases stayed unmatched. The CDR3 DNA is TGTGCCAGCAGCGTGGACAGGGGGAGAGATACGCAGTATTTT. It codes for CASSVDRGRDTQYF.